The 14 T cell receptor beta chains listed next were all sequenced from one sample in a study of T-cell memory formation after mild COVID-19. TCRdb re-analysed the 5' RACE reads in MiXCR, keeping a single row per CDR3 protein. The sample includes 400,000 to 500,000 distinct CDR3 sequences, roughly 20% of them seen just once. Sequenced sample: PBMCs or a T cell subset sorted from them (not recorded which). These receptors were obtained from an adult woman who had mild COVID-19 (a few samples of this study predate the infection). Cell type and time point are not known.

V gene TRBV7-8 combines with J gene TRBJ2-2; TRBD2 aligns across 9 bases. V was clipped by 5 bases and J by 6 bases; unmatched bases: 10. The CDR3 consists of 16 residues. Germline V gene sequence: CDR1 SGHVS, CDR2 FQNEAQ. CDR3: CASSHPSGMEAGELFF. Written as DNA, the CDR3 is TGTGCCAGCAGCCACCCTAGCGGGATGGAAGCCGGGGAGCTGTTTTTT.

The sample holds a few counts of this clonotype. The chain uses TRBV10-3 and TRBJ1-5, with D maybe TRBD1 (5 bases). Germline CDR1 ENHRY, CDR2 SYGVKD. V shed 0 bases and J shed 15 bases, with 15 bases lying between them. The CDR3 has 13 residues. The CDR3 DNA reads TGTGCCATCAGTGAGTCGTTAGCAGGGTCCCCGCATTTT. Encoded protein: CAISESLAGSPHF.

The table lists this clonotype with a few counts. The rearrangement uses TRBV6-4 and TRBJ2-2; the D call may be TRBD1 or TRBD2 (5 bases each). This CDR3 contains 16 residues. V shed 0 bases and J shed 0 bases, with 8 bases lying between them. Germline CDR1 and CDR2: MRHNA and SNTAGT. This chain's CDR3 is CASSDSRGSNTGELFF. In nucleotides, the CDR3 is TGTGCCAGCAGTGACTCGAGGGGTTCGAACACCGGGGAGCTGTTTTTT.

This clonotype was detected only a few times. The V and J genes are TRBV7-3 and TRBJ2-1, with a weak D call TRBD2 (6 bases). This CDR3 is built from 15 residues. With 5 bases removed from V and 0 bases from J, the gap between germline ends came to 11 bases. Germline lookup yields CDR1 SGHTA and CDR2 FQGTGA. The CDR3 nucleotides read TGTGCCAGCAGCGAAAGCGGGCCCTCCTACAATGAGCAGTTCTTC. Amino acids: CASSESGPSYNEQFF.

This clonotype was counted between two and nine times. The chain couples TRBV24-1 to TRBJ1-1; no clear D. Trimming removed 1 base at V and 6 bases at J, with 5 bases between. The CDR3 covers 12 residues. Per the germline V gene, CDR1 is KGHDR and CDR2 is SFDVKD. The CDR3 protein is CATSDFGAEAFF. DNA of the CDR3: TGTGCCACCAGTGATTTCGGGGCTGAAGCTTTCTTT.

This clonotype was recorded a few times. This chain uses TRBV7-2 with TRBJ2-7, with 7 bases that match TRBD2. After removal of 1 base from V and 6 bases from J, the junction contained 9 bases not matched to a gene. Germline lookup yields CDR1 SGHTA and CDR2 FQGNSA. The CDR3 is made up of 15 amino acids. Written as DNA, the CDR3 is TGTGCCAGCAGCTTAGGTCAAGCGGGGACTGTCGAGCAGTACTTC. Protein product: CASSLGQAGTVEQYF.

This clonotype was observed a few times. The chain links TRBV7-8 to TRBJ2-1, with 7 bases that match TRBD2. V shed 7 bases, J shed 5 bases, and the junction held 11 bases outside the gene matches. The V gene's germline CDR1 is SGHVS and CDR2 FQNEAQ. This CDR3 region has 15 residues. The CDR3 DNA sequence: TGTGCCAGCATCCGTTATGGGGGGGTGGACAATGAGCAGTTCTTC. This sequence encodes CASIRYGGVDNEQFF. The complete variable domain, with remaining parts taken from reference TRBV7-8 and TRBJ2-1, reads GAGVSQSPRYKVAKRGQDVALRCDPISGHVSLFWYQQALGQGPEFLTYFQNEAQLDKSGLPSDRFFAERPEGSVSTLKIQRTQQEDSAVYLCASIRYGGVDNEQFFGPGTRLTVL.

In this sample, this clonotype turned up a few times. The J gene is TRBJ2-5, the V gene TRBV10-3; the D gene is possibly TRBD1 (6 bases). Trimming took off 7 bases at V and 2 bases at J, with 11 bases between the two ends. Per the germline V gene, CDR1 is ENHRY and CDR2 is SYGVKD. CDR3 length equals 13 residues. The CDR3 region is CAINRAEQETQYF. The CDR3 coding sequence is TGTGCCATCAACAGGGCAGAACAAGAGACCCAGTACTTC.

The gene calls are TRBV7-9 and TRBJ1-3; weak D call: TRBD1 (5 bases). V was clipped by 4 bases and J by 4 bases, with 8 bases between them. This CDR3 is 13 amino acids long. Germline-derived CDR1 and CDR2 are SEHNR and FQNEAQ (reference sequence). CDR3 sequence (DNA): TGTGCCAGCAGCTCGAAGGGGGGAAACACCATATATTTT. Protein sequence: CASSSKGGNTIYF. Full variable domain (remainder filled in from reference TRBV7-9 and TRBJ1-3): DTGVSQNPRHKITKRGQNVTFRCDPISEHNRLYWYRQTLGQGPEFLTYFQNEAQLEKSRLLSDRFSAERPKGSFSTLEIQRTEQGDSAMYLCASSSKGGNTIYFGEGSWLTVV.

CDR3: CASSQDVWRGGRDTQYF. The DNA of the CDR3 is TGTGCCAGCAGCCAAGACGTCTGGCGGGGGGGCCGCGATACGCAGTATTTT. This sequence joins TRBV3-1 and TRBJ2-3; 9 nucleotides agree with TRBD2. The CDR3 runs to 17 residues. Losses at the gene ends were 0 bases for V and 6 bases for J; bases not matched to a gene: 10. The germline V gene has CDR1 LGHDT and CDR2 YNNKEL (reference sequence).

This clonotype was seen a handful of times. This rearrangement joins TRBV3-1 to TRBJ1-5; D remains unclear. Between the trimmed V and J ends, which lost 4 bases and 3 bases, there was a span of 4 bases. This CDR3 has 12 amino acids. Germline CDR1 and CDR2: LGHDT and YNNKEL (reference sequence). CDR3 sequence: CASSRANQPQHF. CDR3 sequence (DNA): TGTGCCAGCAGCCGGGCCAATCAGCCCCAGCATTTT.

This clonotype was detected a few times. The chain couples TRBV12-3 or TRBV12-4 to TRBJ2-1, with 11 bases matching TRBD2. This CDR3 region has 14 residues. V dropped 6 bases and J dropped 8; count of bases not matched to a gene: 6. CDR3 in DNA: TGTGCCAGCAGCCTAGCGGGAGGTTCATATGAGCAGTTCTTC. Translating gives CASSLAGGSYEQFF.

In this sample, this clonotype turned up a few times. The V call is TRBV20-1, the J call TRBJ2-3; 13 bases are a match to TRBD2. V gave up 4 bases and J gave up 0 bases; unmatched junction bases: 4. Germline loops: CDR1 DFQATT, CDR2 SNEGSKA (reference sequence). The CDR3 is 16 residues long. The CDR3 sequence: CSATGTSGTSTDTQYF. The CDR3 coding sequence is TGCAGTGCTACCGGGACTAGCGGGACTAGCACAGATACGCAGTATTTT.

The chain carries TRBV15 and TRBJ1-1; possible D gene TRBD1, 5 bases. The CDR3 is 12 residues long. Germline V CDR1 and CDR2: LNHNV, YYDKDF (reference sequence). With 0 bases removed from V and 11 bases from J, the gap between germline ends came to 10 bases. In nucleotides, the CDR3 is TGTGCCACCAGCAGAGACGGGGGAAAGGCTTTCTTT. Protein: CATSRDGGKAFF.